One and the same sample provided the 22 T cell receptor beta chains below, sequenced in a study of cytomegalovirus exposure and HLA in healthy donors. With 60 Vbeta and 13 Jbeta primers, the PCR was carried out. The protocol was immunoSEQ multiplex PCR, while the TCRdb copy is restricted to in-frame clones and leaves out a portion. Counted here are some 120,000 clones, 75% to 85% occurring once; the ten biggest clones make up about 8.9%. Sequencing input: PBMCs. Receptor source: a man aged 25 to 45 in good health and CMV-seropositive.

Points on this clone: At one end, the junction sequence differs from germline, possibly due to a read error. Distinct nucleotide sequences in the sample also encode this CDR3. The V call is TRBV4-1, the J call TRBJ1-4; 10 bases align to TRBD1. This CDR3 region has 17 residues. The germline V gene has CDR1 MGHRA and CDR2 YSYEKL. The CDR3 region is CASSQVGRGTGEEKLFF. In DNA form, the CDR3 reads TGCGCCAGCAGCCAAGTCGGACGCGGGACAGGGGAAGAAAAGCTGTTTTTT.

The chain uses TRBV29-1 and TRBJ2-7; 7 bases are a match to TRBD1. Germline-derived CDR1 and CDR2 are SQVTM and ANQGSEA. This CDR3 has 17 amino acids. J was trimmed by 7 bases and V by 5 bases; bases with no gene match: 23. The CDR3 region has the DNA TGCAGCGTTACGGGACAGCCGTCCGGGGTGAGACAAGGAGAGCAGTACTTC. It translates to CSVTGQPSGVRQGEQYF.

The rearrangement joins TRBV19 to TRBJ2-3; D call uncertain. V was pared by 4 bases and J by 1 base, with 6 bases between. Germline V gene lookup returns CDR1 LNHDA and CDR2 SQIVND (reference sequence). The CDR3 covers 13 residues. The CDR3: CASSTVGTDTQYF. The DNA of the CDR3 is TGTGCCAGTAGTACAGTGGGCACAGATACGCAGTATTTT.

The chain employs TRBV11-2 and TRBJ2-7; D is perhaps TRBD2 (5 bases). Germline CDR1 is SGHAT and CDR2 is FQNNGV. The CDR3 runs 14 residues. V was pared by 0 bases and J by 3 bases, with 9 bases between. CDR3 sequence (DNA): TGTGCCAGCAGCTTAGATGACGGGGTCTACGAGCAGTACTTC. It codes for CASSLDDGVYEQYF.

The gene calls are TRBV18 and TRBJ2-3; D perhaps matches TRBD2 (5 bases). The CDR3 is 14 residues long. From germline, CDR1 is KGHSH and CDR2 LQKENI. Trimming shortened V by 1 base and J by 3 bases, and 8 bases separated the two germline ends. In DNA, the CDR3 is TGTGCCAGCTCACCACAACTAGGGACAGATACGCAGTATTTT. Amino acid sequence: CASSPQLGTDTQYF.

The gene calls are TRBV7-9 and TRBJ1-5, with TRBD1 matching over 9 bases. This CDR3 is built from 17 residues. With V trimmed by 5 bases and J by 4 bases, 12 bases remained unmatched. Germline CDR1 is SEHNR and CDR2 is FQNEAQ (reference sequence). The CDR3 nucleotides read TGTGCCAGCAGCCCCCGGGACAGGGTGGGTCCAAATCAGCCCCAGCATTTT. This encodes CASSPRDRVGPNQPQHF.

This clone occurred a few times. This chain uses TRBV7-3 with TRBJ2-5; the match to TRBD1 covers 11 bases. Germline CDR1 reads SGHTA; CDR2 reads FQGTGA. The CDR3 spans 16 residues. The V gene end was trimmed by 5 bases and the J gene end by 4 bases; junction bases not matched to a gene: 9. The CDR3 reads CASSPGGQGGRETQYF. CDR3 DNA: TGTGCCAGCAGCCCCGGGGGACAGGGGGGGAGAGAGACCCAGTACTTC.

The CDR3 DNA reads as TGTGCCAGCAGCTCTGCCGGTCGAAATGAAAAACTGTTTTTT. Protein product: CASSSAGRNEKLFF. This chain links TRBV7-6 with TRBJ1-4; no definite D call. This CDR3 has 14 amino acids. The V end lost 4 bases, the J end lost 5 bases, and 11 bases lay between the germline ends. Germline-derived CDR1 and CDR2 are SGHVS and FNYEAQ.

The chain is built from TRBV25-1 and TRBJ1-2; 8 nucleotides line up with TRBD1. CDR3 length: 14 residues. With 2 bases clipped from V and 4 bases from J, the junction kept 3 bases outside the gene matches. Per germline, CDR1 MGHDK and CDR2 SYGVNS. The CDR3 sequence is CASSEMQGAYGYTF. The CDR3 DNA reads as TGTGCCAGCAGTGAAATGCAGGGGGCCTATGGCTACACCTTC.

This chain connects TRBV27 to TRBJ2-7, with 12 nucleotides matching TRBD2. With 9 bases clipped from V and 2 bases from J, the junction kept 5 bases outside the gene matches. Germline CDR1 is MNHEY and CDR2 is SMNVEV (reference sequence). There are 14 residues in the CDR3. The CDR3 DNA follows: TGTGCCAGTAAGCTAGCGGGAGGGCCCTACGAGCAGTACTTC. The encoded protein is CASKLAGGPYEQYF.

The chain carries TRBV15 and TRBJ2-7; perhaps TRBD1 as D (6 bases). The germline V gene has CDR1 LNHNV and CDR2 YYDKDF (reference sequence). The CDR3 spans 17 residues. Trimming left V 1 base short and J 3 bases short, with 19 bases between. This CDR3 is CATSRVFQDRENYEQYF. The CDR3 DNA is TGTGCCACCAGCAGAGTTTTCCAGGACAGAGAAAACTACGAGCAGTACTTC.

The chain combines TRBV6-4 with TRBJ2-2, with D tentatively TRBD1 (6 bases). The V gene lost 3 bases and the J gene lost 6 bases, with 11 bases spanning the gap. This CDR3 is built from 14 residues. Germline values: CDR1 MRHNA, CDR2 SNTAGT. In nucleotides, the CDR3 is TGTGCCAGCAGTGAAGCTACAGGGCCCGGGGAGCTGTTTTTT. It encodes CASSEATGPGELFF.

The chain is built from TRBV4-1 and TRBJ2-1; perhaps TRBD2 as D (5 bases). The CDR3 totals 14 residues. The germline V and J ends were trimmed by 2 bases and 3 bases, with 8 bases remaining between them. Germline-derived CDR1 and CDR2 are MGHRA and YSYEKL. Here the CDR3 reads CASSQIGNYNEQFF. Written as DNA, the CDR3 is TGCGCCAGCAGCCAAATCGGGAACTACAATGAGCAGTTCTTC.

The gene calls are TRBV6-1 and TRBJ2-5; 8 bases map to TRBD1. CDR1 is MNHNS and CDR2 is SASEGT in the germline V gene. The CDR3 sequence is 13 residues long. Trimming at V came to 5 bases and at J to 5 bases, leaving 4 bases not matched to a gene. In DNA, the CDR3 is TGTGCCAGCAGTCAGGACAGGGACGAGACCCAGTACTTC. The encoded protein is CASSQDRDETQYF.

The chain uses TRBV6-6 and TRBJ2-1; 7 bases map to TRBD1. The CDR3 runs 16 residues. Germline CDR1 is MNHNY and CDR2 is SVGAGI (reference sequence). Losses at the gene ends were 6 bases for V and 1 base for J; bases not matched to a gene: 9. In DNA, the CDR3 is TGTGCCAGCAGCCCCACCCGACAGGGTTCCTACAATGAGCAGTTCTTC. This codes for CASSPTRQGSYNEQFF.

This clone was picked up one time. The chain combines TRBV6-5 with TRBJ2-3, with 9 bases that match TRBD2. Germline values: CDR1 MNHEY, CDR2 SVGAGI. The ends lost 5 bases at V and 10 bases at J; junction bases unmatched: 13. The CDR3 totals 15 residues. This CDR3 reads CASSIKRGARGAQYF. The CDR3 DNA reads as TGTGCCAGCAGTATTAAGCGGGGGGCGCGGGGAGCGCAGTATTTT.

The chain joins TRBV2 to TRBJ2-3, with 12 nucleotides matching TRBD2. V trimming: 11 bases; J trimming: 4 bases; junction bases outside the gene matches: 7. The CDR3 spans 14 residues. Germline V gene lookup returns CDR1 SNHLY and CDR2 FYNNEI. CDR3 loop: CAGDLAGGADTQYF. CDR3 nucleotides: TGTGCCGGCGACCTAGCGGGGGGGGCAGATACGCAGTATTTT.

The chain joins TRBV9 to TRBJ2-5, with 10 bases fitting TRBD1. V lost 2 bases and J lost 4; bases outside the gene matches: 5. This CDR3 contains 15 residues. Germline-derived CDR1 and CDR2 are SGDLS and YYNGEE. The CDR3 nucleotides read TGTGCCAGCAGCGTCCGGACAGGGGGGTCAGAGACCCAGTACTTC. This gives the protein CASSVRTGGSETQYF.

This chain links TRBV13 with TRBJ1-3; no clear D gene. The CDR3 length is 17 residues. Trimming pared 0 bases from V and 0 bases from J, leaving 12 bases between. In germline, CDR1 is PRHDT, CDR2 FYEKMQ (reference sequence). CDR3 protein: CASSLGALESSGNTIYF. The CDR3 DNA reads TGTGCCAGCAGCTTAGGAGCGCTGGAAAGCTCTGGAAACACCATATATTTT.

The V gene is TRBV27, the J gene TRBJ1-2; D is ambiguous. CDR1 and CDR2 (germline): MNHEY, SMNVEV (reference sequence). The V and J ends lost 3 bases and 4 bases respectively, with 18 bases between them. The CDR3 is 16 residues long. CDR3 protein: CASSFKWQPLGYGYTF. CDR3 nucleotide sequence: TGTGCCAGCAGTTTCAAGTGGCAGCCACTAGGCTATGGCTACACCTTC.

This clone was seen only a few times. The chain has TRBV18 and TRBJ2-3; 7 bases match TRBD2. The germline gives CDR1 KGHSH, CDR2 LQKENI. J gave up 4 bases and V 1 base, and 8 bases lay outside the gene matches. The CDR3 extends over 16 amino acids. The CDR3 nucleotides read TGTGCCAGCTCACCACGGGCCAGCGGGGCGTCAGATACGCAGTATTTT. Protein sequence: CASSPRASGASDTQYF.

This clone is a singleton in its sample. The V and J genes are TRBV28 and TRBJ1-2; D is perhaps TRBD1 (5 bases). The germline gives CDR1 MDHEN, CDR2 SYDVKM. V lost 6 bases and J 2 bases, leaving 22 bases between the germline ends. CDR3 length: 17 residues. CDR3 DNA sequence: TGTGCCAGCAGCCACCCCAACAGGATGGTACGGAACTATGGCTACACCTTC. This gives the protein CASSHPNRMVRNYGYTF.